This TCR beta chain derives from a study of blood T cell dynamics during melanoma immunotherapy. Study-wide results and caveats: PBMC repertoires of eventual disease-control patients split at W3 into clonality or diversity gains.

This CDR3 has 14 residues. Germline V lookup: CDR1 MDHEN, CDR2 SYDVKM. Time point noted: pre-treatment baseline. Of note for this clone: The antigen is not known. The junction departs from germline at one end; a sequencing error may be responsible.

Only in-frame clones appear in the TCRdb table, and some are missing; sequencing was by immunoSEQ multiplex PCR. Counted here are roughly 10,000 clones, approximately 90% occurring once; the ten biggest clones make up roughly 7.4%. This TCR was recovered from a human donor with melanoma. This chain links TRBV28 with TRBJ2-5, with 8 bases identical to TRBD2. With the DNA end fitting TRBJ2-7 better, the J assignment may be wrong. Source: blood, taken from a patient treated with checkpoint blockade. CDR3 sequence (DNA): TGTGCCAGCGGTTTGGGTGGGACTAGCTACGAGCAGTACTTC. Translation gives CASGLGGTSYEQYF.